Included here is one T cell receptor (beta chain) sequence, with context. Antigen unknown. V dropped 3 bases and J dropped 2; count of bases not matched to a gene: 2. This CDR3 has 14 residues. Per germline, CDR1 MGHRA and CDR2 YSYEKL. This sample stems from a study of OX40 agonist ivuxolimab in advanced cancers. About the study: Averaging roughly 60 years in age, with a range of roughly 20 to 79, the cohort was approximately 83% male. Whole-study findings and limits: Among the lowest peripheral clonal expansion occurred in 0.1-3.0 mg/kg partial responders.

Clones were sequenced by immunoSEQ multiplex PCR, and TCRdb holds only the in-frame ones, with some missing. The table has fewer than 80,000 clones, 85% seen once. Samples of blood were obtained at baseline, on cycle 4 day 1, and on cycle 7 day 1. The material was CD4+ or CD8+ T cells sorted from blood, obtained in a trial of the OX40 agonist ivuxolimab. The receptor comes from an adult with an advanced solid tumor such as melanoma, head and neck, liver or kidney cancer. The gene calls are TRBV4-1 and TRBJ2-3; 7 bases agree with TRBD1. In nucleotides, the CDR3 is TGCGCCAGCAGCCACGGACAGGACACAGATACGCAGTATTTT. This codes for CASSHGQDTDTQYF.